The next 27 T cell receptor beta chains were all read from a single sample in a study of a mutant IDH1 vaccine in newly diagnosed glioma. No antigen is known for these receptors. Time point described: week 5, during vaccination. Every vaccine dose comprised 300 ug of mutant IDH1 20-mer peptide plus topical imiquimod. TCRdb's copy holds only in-frame clones and misses some; the assay was immunoSEQ multiplex PCR. The sample includes about 30,000 clones, around 83% of them seen just once. The source was PBMCs, collected from a glioma patient whose treatment included an IDH1 peptide vaccine. These receptors were collected from a man aged 25 to 40 with glioma.

This chain's CDR3 is CSVSATGGGAYNEQFF. In DNA form, the CDR3 reads TGCAGCGTATCCGCTACTGGCGGGGGGGCATACAATGAGCAGTTCTTC. The rearrangement uses TRBV29-1 and TRBJ2-1, with 9 bases aligning to TRBD2. This CDR3 is 16 amino acids long. V shed 6 bases and J 4 bases; nucleotides not matched to a gene: 13. The germline V gene encodes CDR1 SQVTM and CDR2 ANQGSEA.

The chain carries TRBV25-1 and TRBJ1-1; TRBD1 agrees at 7 bases. This CDR3 has 15 residues. Germline CDR1 is MGHDK and CDR2 is SYGVNS. Trimming removed 3 bases from V and 3 bases from J; junction bases left unmatched: 7. As DNA, the CDR3 is TGTGCCAGCAGTGACCTAGGGGGCGGTCACACTGAAGCTTTCTTT. This translates into CASSDLGGGHTEAFF.

The count of this clone is one. The V gene is TRBV19, the J gene TRBJ2-1; D is undetermined. The CDR3 is made up of 13 amino acids. Germline V lookup: CDR1 LNHDA, CDR2 SQIVND (reference sequence). Trimming took off 5 bases at V and 7 bases at J, with 12 bases between the two ends. The CDR3 is CASSGVYLNEQFF. The CDR3 coding sequence is TGTGCCAGTAGTGGGGTCTACCTAAATGAGCAGTTCTTC.

J is TRBJ2-7 and V is TRBV2; D may match TRBD1 or TRBD2 (5 bases each). The germline V gene encodes CDR1 SNHLY and CDR2 FYNNEI. This CDR3 is 19 amino acids long. The V end was cut by 4 bases, the J end by 0 bases, with 25 bases between. The CDR3 reads CASSGDGIWGLSSSYEQYF. DNA of the CDR3: TGTGCCAGCAGTGGGGACGGGATTTGGGGCCTTTCTAGCTCCTACGAGCAGTACTTC.

The chain joins TRBV5-1 to TRBJ2-3; 7 bases align to TRBD1. V shed 7 bases, J shed 3 bases, and the junction held 11 bases outside the gene matches. The germline CDR1 and CDR2 sequences are SGHRS and YFSETQ. CDR3 length: 15 residues. CDR3 bases: TGCGCCAGCGAAGCGGAGACAGGGCCGACAGATACGCAGTATTTT. Its protein is CASEAETGPTDTQYF.

This clone has only a few counts. The chain uses TRBV29-1 and TRBJ1-1; the D gene is possibly TRBD1 (5 bases). The CDR3 runs 11 residues. Germline CDR1 is SQVTM and CDR2 is ANQGSEA. Trimming left V 7 bases short and J 5 bases short, with 11 bases between. CDR3 protein: CSASWGTEAFF. CDR3 nucleotides: TGCAGCGCCAGCTGGGGGACTGAAGCTTTCTTT.

This clone was seen only a few times. This chain uses TRBV5-6 with TRBJ1-2, with 7 bases identical to TRBD1. Germline-derived CDR1 and CDR2 are SGHDT and YYEEEE. V was clipped by 4 bases and J by 1 base; unmatched bases: 4. The CDR3 length is 14 residues. This CDR3 reads CASSPRDSNYGYTF. In nucleotides, the CDR3 is TGTGCCAGCAGCCCCAGGGACAGTAACTATGGCTACACCTTC. The full variable domain, in which reference TRBV5-6 and TRBJ1-2 provide the parts outside the CDR3, is DAGVTQSPTHLIKTRGQQVTLRCSPKSGHDTVSWYQQALGQGPQFIFQYYEEEERQRGNFPDRFSGHQFPNYSSELNVNALLLGDSALYLCASSPRDSNYGYTFGSGTRLTVV.

The CDR3 protein is CASSQGESGQADEQYF. Here the CDR3 DNA reads TGCGCCAGCAGCCAAGGCGAATCGGGACAGGCTGACGAGCAGTACTTC. J is TRBJ2-7 and V is TRBV4-1; 8 bases match TRBD1. With V trimmed by 1 base and J by 5 bases, 10 bases remained unmatched. CDR3 size: 16 residues. In germline, CDR1 is MGHRA, CDR2 YSYEKL.

The V call is TRBV28, the J call TRBJ1-5; D ambiguous. The CDR3 has 14 residues. Germline lookup yields CDR1 MDHEN and CDR2 SYDVKM. Between the trimmed V and J ends, which lost 6 bases and 4 bases, there was a span of 13 bases. CDR3 residues: CASSPRPVNQPQHF. CDR3 sequence (DNA): TGTGCCAGCAGCCCCAGGCCGGTGAATCAGCCCCAGCATTTT. The full variable domain, with the rest looked up from reference TRBV28 and TRBJ1-5, is DVKVTQSSRYLVKRTGEKVFLECVQDMDHENMFWYRQDPGLGLRLIYFSYDVKMKEKGDIPEGYSVSREKKERFSLILESASTNQTSMYLCASSPRPVNQPQHFGDGTRLSIL.

This clone was observed a few times. This chain links TRBV7-2 with TRBJ2-7; the D gene is possibly TRBD1 (6 bases). With 1 base removed from V and 3 bases from J, the gap between germline ends came to 13 bases. The CDR3 covers 15 residues. Per the germline V gene, CDR1 is SGHTA and CDR2 is FQGNSA. The CDR3 DNA is TGTGCCAGCAGCTTAGTTGCAGGGGAACTCTACGAGCAGTACTTC. It is translated as CASSLVAGELYEQYF.

The chain has TRBV4-1 and TRBJ1-1; D is undetermined. The CDR3 length is 15 residues. V lost 1 base, J lost 1 base, and 10 bases lay in between. Germline V gene lookup returns CDR1 MGHRA and CDR2 YSYEKL. Here the CDR3 reads CASSQGDNENTEAFF. The CDR3 nucleotides are TGCGCCAGCAGCCAAGGAGATAACGAGAACACTGAAGCTTTCTTT.

This chain joins TRBV5-6 and TRBJ1-2; D call uncertain. Germline CDR1 reads SGHDT; CDR2 reads YYEEEE. The CDR3 runs 12 residues. Trimming left V 6 bases short and J 8 bases short, with 14 bases between. As DNA, the CDR3 is TGTGCCAGCAACTCCCTATTATCAGGCTACACCTTC. It codes for CASNSLLSGYTF.

The chain combines TRBV7-9 with TRBJ2-7, with D perhaps TRBD2 (6 bases). In germline, CDR1 is SEHNR, CDR2 FQNEAQ (reference sequence). Trimming pared 1 base from V and 5 bases from J, leaving 12 bases between. The CDR3 loop spans 14 amino acids. CDR3 protein: CASSLGGVFDEQYF. CDR3 DNA sequence: TGTGCCAGCAGCTTAGGGGGGGTTTTCGACGAGCAGTACTTC.

This sequence joins TRBV27 and TRBJ2-7; no firm D call. CDR1 and CDR2 from the germline V gene are MNHEY and SMNVEV (reference sequence). The CDR3 length is 12 residues. V was shortened by 5 bases and J by 6 bases, with 11 bases between the two germline ends. The CDR3, as DNA: TGTGCCAGCAGTGCCCTTTGGGGCGAGCAGTACTTC. Protein: CASSALWGEQYF.

The chain carries TRBV5-1 and TRBJ1-4; TRBD1 might be the D (5 bases). V was clipped by 3 bases and J by 6 bases, with 15 bases between them. Germline CDR1 and CDR2: SGHRS and YFSETQ. CDR3 length equals 15 residues. This chain's CDR3 is CASSSGPGGDEKLFF. DNA for the CDR3: TGCGCCAGCAGCTCGGGACCTGGAGGAGATGAAAAACTGTTTTTT.

The chain employs TRBV11-2 and TRBJ2-7; D is uncertain. Germline CDR1 is SGHAT and CDR2 is FQNNGV. This CDR3 has 11 residues. Between the trimmed V and J ends, which lost 3 bases and 10 bases, there was a span of 10 bases. CDR3 bases: TGTGCCAGCAGCTTCGAAGGAGTTCAGTACTTC. Its translation is CASSFEGVQYF.

The chain combines TRBV10-3 with TRBJ1-2; 8 positions agree with TRBD1. The V gene's germline CDR1 is ENHRY and CDR2 SYGVKD. There are 15 residues in the CDR3. Trimming at V came to 6 bases and at J to 4 bases, leaving 10 bases not matched to a gene. The CDR3 protein is CAISSPGQGAYGYTF. CDR3 nucleotide sequence: TGTGCCATCAGCTCCCCCGGACAGGGAGCCTATGGCTACACCTTC.

This clone was seen a few times. This sample includes further DNA sequences coding for the same CDR3. V is TRBV9 and J is TRBJ1-1; D ambiguous. The CDR3 loop spans 14 amino acids. The germline V and J ends were trimmed by 0 bases and 1 base, with 7 bases remaining between them. Germline V lookup: CDR1 SGDLS, CDR2 YYNGEE. This CDR3 reads CASSVGWGNTEAFF. The CDR3 coding sequence is TGTGCCAGCAGCGTAGGATGGGGGAACACTGAAGCTTTCTTT.

The chain uses TRBV19 and TRBJ2-7; 7 bases map to TRBD2. Germline trimming cut 7 bases from V and 3 bases from J; bases unmatched to any gene: 0. This CDR3 has 11 amino acids. CDR1 is LNHDA and CDR2 is SQIVND in the germline V gene (reference sequence). CDR3 bases: TGTGCCAGTACGGGGGGCTACGAGCAGTACTTC. It translates to CASTGGYEQYF.

A few counts support this clone. The rearrangement joins TRBV13 to TRBJ2-2, with 7 bases that match TRBD1. This CDR3 is 16 amino acids long. Trimming took 4 bases from V and 2 from J; bases not matched to a gene: 7. The V gene's germline CDR1 is PRHDT and CDR2 FYEKMQ (reference sequence). Written as DNA, the CDR3 is TGTGCCAGCAGCTCCAGGGACAGCCTTAACACCGGGGAGCTGTTTTTT. It specifies CASSSRDSLNTGELFF. Full variable domain (outside the CDR3, taken from reference TRBV13 and TRBJ2-2): AAGVIQSPRHLIKEKRETATLKCYPIPRHDTVYWYQQGPGQDPQFLISFYEKMQSDKGSIPDRFSAQQFSDYHSELNMSSLELGDSALYFCASSSRDSLNTGELFFGEGSRLTVL.

V usage is TRBV5-1 and J usage is TRBJ2-1; 8 bases map to TRBD2. After removal of 4 bases from V and 8 bases from J, the junction contained 5 bases not matched to a gene. CDR1 and CDR2 (germline): SGHRS, YFSETQ. CDR3 size: 13 residues. As DNA, the CDR3 is TGCGCCAGCAGCCTCCGCGGGGGGCATGAGCAGTTCTTC. Amino acid sequence: CASSLRGGHEQFF.

The rearrangement joins TRBV6-6 to TRBJ2-5; 7 nucleotides line up with TRBD1. CDR1 and CDR2 from the germline V gene are MNHNY and SVGAGI (reference sequence). The CDR3 runs to 14 residues. Trimming took 5 bases from V and 2 from J; bases not matched to a gene: 5. The CDR3 loop is CASSPTQGQETQYF. The CDR3 DNA sequence: TGTGCCAGCAGTCCGACACAGGGGCAAGAGACCCAGTACTTC.

The chain carries TRBV19 and TRBJ2-1; 10 nucleotides match TRBD1. The CDR3 runs to 15 residues. CDR1 is LNHDA, CDR2 SQIVND, per germline (reference sequence). The junction had 10 bases not matched to a gene; V was cut back by 6 bases and J by 8 bases. As DNA, the CDR3 is TGTGCCAGTAGACCCGGGACAGGGGCGCAGGATGAGCAGTTCTTC. Its translation: CASRPGTGAQDEQFF.

This clone was seen only once. CDR3 sequence (DNA): TGCGCCAGCAGCGACGGACACCCTGAAGAGACCCAGTACTTC. This codes for CASSDGHPEETQYF. The rearrangement joins TRBV10-1 to TRBJ2-5, with a weak D call TRBD1 (5 bases). The CDR3 is made up of 14 amino acids. Germline CDR1 reads WNHNN; CDR2 reads SYGVQD (reference sequence). With 6 bases removed from V and 3 bases from J, the gap between germline ends came to 14 bases.

The rearrangement links TRBV7-3 to TRBJ2-1; D might be TRBD2 (6 bases). Per the germline V gene, CDR1 is SGHTA and CDR2 is FQGTGA. Trimming took 3 bases from V and 10 from J, leaving 7 bases between them. The CDR3 has 11 amino acids. The CDR3 bases are TGTGCCAGCAGCTTGACTAGGGAGCAGTTCTTC. Protein sequence: CASSLTREQFF.

This clone has only a few counts. This rearrangement joins TRBV7-7 to TRBJ1-1, with TRBD1 matching 8 bases. The CDR3 is 15 amino acids. With 3 bases clipped from V and 0 bases from J, the junction kept 3 bases outside the gene matches. Looked up from germline, CDR1 is SSHAT and CDR2 is FNYEAQ (reference sequence). CDR3 residues: CASSLWTGLNTEAFF. CDR3 nucleotide sequence: TGTGCCAGCAGCTTGTGGACAGGGCTGAACACTGAAGCTTTCTTT.

V usage is TRBV5-1 and J usage is TRBJ1-1, with 11 positions matching TRBD1. CDR1 is SGHRS, CDR2 YFSETQ, per germline. The CDR3 runs 14 residues. V shed 4 bases and J 5 bases; nucleotides not matched to a gene: 4. CDR3 region: CASSTGQGGTEAFF. The DNA for the CDR3 is TGCGCCAGCAGCACGGGACAGGGGGGAACTGAAGCTTTCTTT.